This T cell receptor (beta chain) stems from a study of blood T cell repertoires in COVID-19. Sequencing was performed with immunoSEQ multiplex PCR; in TCRdb, only in-frame clones are kept and a portion is missing. The sample has around 140,000 clones; just under 80% are singletons. Germline CDR1 SGHRS, CDR2 YFSETQ. The CDR3 contains 15 residues. The V segment lost 4 bases and the J segment 6 bases; nucleotides outside the gene matches: 10. Sequencing input: peripheral blood. This clonotype was obtained from a woman in her fifties or sixties with acute or convalescent COVID-19. The rearrangement links TRBV5-1 to TRBJ2-7; the match to TRBD2 covers 10 bases. The CDR3 loop is CASSLAGTSAPEQYF. CDR3 bases: TGCGCCAGCAGCCTAGCCGGGACTAGCGCTCCCGAGCAGTACTTC.